This T cell receptor beta chain comes out of a study of T cell repertoires in cytomegalovirus infection (dated by TCRdb to about 2019). Regarding the study in general: Alongside well-studied HLA-B-restricted epitopes, the peptide stimulations were aimed at recently identified HLA-C-restricted CMV epitopes, whose presentation resists viral immunomodulation. Because public TCR beta signatures pointed to carriage of CMV infection together with the matching HLA type, the HLA type of each donor mattered for the analysis.

TCRdb lists the instrument as Illumina HiSeq 1500. The public reads were run again by TCRdb, first through fastp at Q25 and then through MiXCR, and only productive beta chains were kept. Under each unique CDR3 protein, matching rows form one entry showing the most common genes and DNA. The sample records around 770,000 distinct CDR3 sequences, under 35% of which are singletons. Around 14% of the sample belongs to the ten largest clones. The meaning of the sample's treatment or condition label: in vitro stimulation with specific CMV peptide epitopes to enrich CMV-specific T cells. CDR1 and CDR2 are drawn from the germline V gene (reference sequence): MNHEY, SMNVEV. V sheds 1 base and J sheds 1 base, leaving 11 bases between their ends. Spanning cysteine to phenylalanine, the CDR3 consists of 17 amino acids. The kept DNA is CDR3 alone, 51 bases in frame from the first base. Overall results and qualifications from the work: In both this cohort and an independent roughly 350-donor cohort, the cumulative frequency of public TCR beta family members distinguished carriers of CMV infection plus the relevant HLA type. The ex vivo response was dominated by HLA-C-restricted CMV-specific TCR beta clonotypes, and the single most frequent clonotype in two of eight donors was supplied by these HLA-C-restricted clonotypes.

Concerning this clonotype itself: Its cognate antigen has yet to be identified. Per-base qualities were not stored, and no clone one base away is much larger.

The sequence is built from TRBV27 and TRBJ2-6; a confident D gene designation cannot be given. This material consisted of cultured CD8+ T cells from PBMCs, taken from culture after CMV antigen stimulation. This clonotype originated in a human donor in good health (CMV status not recorded). Some clones in this sample may be carry-over from other donors' samples. The CDR3 protein is CASSLLSLRSGANVLTF. The base sequence is TGTGCCAGCAGTTTATTGTCCCTTAGATCTGGGGCCAACGTCCTGACTTTC.